The 4 T cell receptor beta chains in this list originate from one sample, sequenced in a study of control samples from healthy donors and cancer patients. Generated by immunoSEQ multiplex PCR, the TCRdb table keeps only in-frame clones and is missing some. This sample has tens of thousands of clones, with roughly 78% found just once. The sample comprised PBMCs. These receptor sequences come from a man aged 55-75 years with head and neck cancer.

The V gene is TRBV29-1, the J gene TRBJ1-1, with 12 bases identical to TRBD1. The CDR3 runs 11 residues. Germline CDR1 SQVTM, CDR2 ANQGSEA. Trimming took 7 bases from V and 9 from J; bases not matched to a gene: 3. CDR3: CSAGQGAQAFF. As DNA, the CDR3 is TGCAGCGCGGGACAGGGGGCGCAAGCTTTCTTT. Complete variable domain (other parts from reference TRBV29-1 and TRBJ1-1): SAVISQKPSRDICQRGTSLTIQCQVDSQVTMMFWYRQQPGQSLTLIATANQGSEATYESGFVIDKFPISRPNLTFSTLTVSNMSPEDSSIYLCSAGQGAQAFFGQGTRLTVV.

The chain recombines TRBV10-3 with TRBJ2-7; 11 positions match TRBD2. V dropped 3 bases and J dropped 0; count of bases not matched to a gene: 19. The CDR3 consists of 21 residues. The germline V gene encodes CDR1 ENHRY and CDR2 SYGVKD. In DNA, the CDR3 is TGTGCCATCAGTGACACATCCCCGGGACTAGCGGCCAGGACCAGCTCCTACGAGCAGTACTTC. It encodes CAISDTSPGLAARTSSYEQYF.

V and J are TRBV5-1 and TRBJ2-5; the D gene is possibly TRBD2 (5 bases). The CDR3 loop spans 14 amino acids. CDR1 is SGHRS and CDR2 is YFSETQ in the germline V gene. V lost 0 bases and J 2 bases, leaving 8 bases between the germline ends. The DNA of the CDR3 is TGCGCCAGCAGCTTGGGGAGGCAACAAGAGACCCAGTACTTC. This sequence encodes CASSLGRQQETQYF.

The rearrangement uses TRBV18 and TRBJ2-7; possibly TRBD1 for D (6 bases). Germline V lookup: CDR1 KGHSH, CDR2 LQKENI. V was clipped by 4 bases and J by 6 bases, with 13 bases between them. CDR3 length: 13 residues. This chain's CDR3 is CASSRVDSSEQYF. CDR3 nucleotides: TGTGCCAGCTCACGAGTGGACAGTAGCGAGCAGTACTTC.